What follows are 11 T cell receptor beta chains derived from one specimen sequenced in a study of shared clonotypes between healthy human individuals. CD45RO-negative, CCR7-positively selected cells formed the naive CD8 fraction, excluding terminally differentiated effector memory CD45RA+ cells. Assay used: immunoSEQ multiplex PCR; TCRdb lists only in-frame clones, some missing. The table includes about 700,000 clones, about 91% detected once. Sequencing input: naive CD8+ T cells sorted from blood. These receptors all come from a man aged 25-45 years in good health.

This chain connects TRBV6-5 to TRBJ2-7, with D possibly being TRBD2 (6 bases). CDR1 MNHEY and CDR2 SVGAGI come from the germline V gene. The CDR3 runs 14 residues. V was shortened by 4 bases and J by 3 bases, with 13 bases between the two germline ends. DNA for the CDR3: TGTGCCAGCAGTTTTAGCTGGGGGGACTACGAGCAGTACTTC. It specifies CASSFSWGDYEQYF.

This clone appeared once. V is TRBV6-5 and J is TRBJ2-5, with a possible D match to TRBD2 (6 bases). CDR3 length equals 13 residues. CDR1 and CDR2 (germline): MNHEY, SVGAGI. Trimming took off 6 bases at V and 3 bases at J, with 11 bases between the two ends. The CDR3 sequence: CASSWTTEETQYF. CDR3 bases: TGTGCCAGCAGCTGGACTACTGAAGAGACCCAGTACTTC.

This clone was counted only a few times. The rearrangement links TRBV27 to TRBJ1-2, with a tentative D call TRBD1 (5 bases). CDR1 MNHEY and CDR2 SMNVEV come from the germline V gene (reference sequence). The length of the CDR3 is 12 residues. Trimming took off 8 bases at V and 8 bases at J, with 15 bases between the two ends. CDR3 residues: CASGHGVVGYTF. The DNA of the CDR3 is TGTGCCAGCGGACATGGGGTGGTCGGCTACACCTTC.

The CDR3 bases are TGTGCCAGCAGCTTGGCGGGGGCCGGGGACACTGAAGCTTTCTTT. It yields the protein CASSLAGAGDTEAFF. The chain recombines TRBV5-5 with TRBJ1-1, with D maybe TRBD1 (6 bases). Trimming removed 0 bases at V and 3 bases at J, with 12 bases between. CDR1 is SGHKS and CDR2 is YYEKEE in the germline V gene (reference sequence). The CDR3 sequence is 15 residues long.

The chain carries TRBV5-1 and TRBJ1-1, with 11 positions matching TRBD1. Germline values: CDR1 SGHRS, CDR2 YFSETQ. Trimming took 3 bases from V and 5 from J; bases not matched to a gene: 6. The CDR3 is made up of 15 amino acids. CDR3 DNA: TGCGCCAGCAGCTGGGACGGGACAGGGGGTACTGAAGCTTTCTTT. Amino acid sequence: CASSWDGTGGTEAFF.

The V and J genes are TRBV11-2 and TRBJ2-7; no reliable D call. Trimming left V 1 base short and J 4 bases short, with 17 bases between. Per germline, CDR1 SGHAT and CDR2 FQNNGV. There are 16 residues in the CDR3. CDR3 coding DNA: TGTGCCAGCAGCTTAGTCGCTCAGCTCCAGTTGTACGAGCAGTACTTC. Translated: CASSLVAQLQLYEQYF.

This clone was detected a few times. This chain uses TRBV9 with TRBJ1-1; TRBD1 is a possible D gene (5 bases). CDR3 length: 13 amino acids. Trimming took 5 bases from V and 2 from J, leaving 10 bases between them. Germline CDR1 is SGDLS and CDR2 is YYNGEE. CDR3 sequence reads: CASRRGTNTEAFF. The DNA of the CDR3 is TGTGCCAGCAGAAGGGGCACTAACACTGAAGCTTTCTTT.

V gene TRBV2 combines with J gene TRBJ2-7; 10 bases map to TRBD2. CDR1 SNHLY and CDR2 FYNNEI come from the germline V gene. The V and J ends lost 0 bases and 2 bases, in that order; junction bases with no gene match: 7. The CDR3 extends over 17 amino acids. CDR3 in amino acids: CASSEAAGGRITYEQYF. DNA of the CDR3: TGTGCCAGCAGTGAAGCAGCGGGAGGGCGTATTACCTACGAGCAGTACTTC. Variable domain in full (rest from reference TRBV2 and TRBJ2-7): EPEVTQTPSHQVTQMGQEVILRCVPISNHLYFYWYRQILGQKVEFLVSFYNNEISEKSEIFDDQFSVERPDGSNFTLKIRSTKLEDSAMYFCASSEAAGGRITYEQYFGPGTRLTVT.

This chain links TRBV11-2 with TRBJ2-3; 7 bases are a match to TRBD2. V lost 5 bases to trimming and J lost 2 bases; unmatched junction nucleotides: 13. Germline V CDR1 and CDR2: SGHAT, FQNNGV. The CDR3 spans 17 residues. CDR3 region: CASSEFIVAGITDTQYF. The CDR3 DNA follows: TGTGCCAGCAGCGAATTTATAGTAGCGGGTATCACAGATACGCAGTATTTT.

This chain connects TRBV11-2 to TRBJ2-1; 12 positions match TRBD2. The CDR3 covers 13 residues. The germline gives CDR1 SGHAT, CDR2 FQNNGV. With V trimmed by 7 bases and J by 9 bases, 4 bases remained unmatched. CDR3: CASKKLAGGEQFF. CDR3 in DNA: TGTGCCAGCAAAAAACTAGCGGGAGGTGAGCAGTTCTTC.

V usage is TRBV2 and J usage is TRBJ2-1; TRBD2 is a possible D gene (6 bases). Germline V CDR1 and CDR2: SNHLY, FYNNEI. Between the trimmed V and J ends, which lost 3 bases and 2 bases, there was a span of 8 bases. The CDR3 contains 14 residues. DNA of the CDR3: TGTGCCAGCAGTGAGGCTAGCGCCTACAATGAGCAGTTCTTC. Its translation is CASSEASAYNEQFF.